This paragraph covers one TCR beta chain sequence. The data are from a study of blood T cell repertoires in COVID-19. At the level of the study: Both acute and convalescent COVID-19 samples were obtained from the United States, Italy and Spain.

CDR1 and CDR2 from the germline V gene are MNHEY and SMNVEV (reference sequence). J was trimmed by 0 bases and V by 4 bases; bases with no gene match: 0. The CDR3 has 13 residues. Original processing notes: Nucleated cell number was recorded as an estimate derived from reference gene primer amplification. The repertoire was sequenced with immunoSEQ multiplex PCR; TCRdb's copy has only in-frame clones and lacks some. V, J and clone size reflect that table, while D and trimming were determined from the DNA. The table lists 300,000 or so clones, under 90% of them singletons. Sequencing was done on a sample of peripheral blood. This chain connects TRBV27 to TRBJ2-7; 7 bases agree with TRBD1. The source of this sequence is a woman aged 25 to 39 with COVID-19, enrolled during active disease. CDR3 sequence (DNA): TGTGCCAGCAGTTGGGACAGCTCCTACGAGCAGTACTTC. Translating it yields CASSWDSSYEQYF.